This note documents a single T cell receptor (beta chain) sequence. Source study methods: Reference gene primer amplification gave nucleated cell count estimates. This table comes from immunoSEQ multiplex PCR, and its TCRdb copy is limited to in-frame clones, with some not included. V, J and clone size are taken as reported in that table, and D and trimming were inferred from the DNA itself. Of over 300,000 clones in the sample, about 90% were seen once. This record comes from a study of blood T cell repertoires in COVID-19. Study context: Both acute and convalescent COVID-19 samples were obtained from the United States, Italy and Spain. From T cells, B-cell-depleted T cells, or PBMCs came the material, which was cDNA or gDNA.

Germline V CDR1 and CDR2: MNHEY, SVGEGT. The CDR3 length is 16 residues. The V segment lost 5 bases and the J segment 0 bases; nucleotides outside the gene matches: 7. This TCR was sampled from a man between 18 and 35 years old with active or convalescent COVID-19. The sequenced material came from peripheral blood. This chain uses TRBV6-2 or TRBV6-3 with TRBJ1-1; TRBD1 agrees at 9 bases. The CDR3 nucleotides are TGTGCCAGCAGTCCAAACAGGGGGCTGCTGAACACTGAAGCTTTCTTT. Its protein product is CASSPNRGLLNTEAFF.